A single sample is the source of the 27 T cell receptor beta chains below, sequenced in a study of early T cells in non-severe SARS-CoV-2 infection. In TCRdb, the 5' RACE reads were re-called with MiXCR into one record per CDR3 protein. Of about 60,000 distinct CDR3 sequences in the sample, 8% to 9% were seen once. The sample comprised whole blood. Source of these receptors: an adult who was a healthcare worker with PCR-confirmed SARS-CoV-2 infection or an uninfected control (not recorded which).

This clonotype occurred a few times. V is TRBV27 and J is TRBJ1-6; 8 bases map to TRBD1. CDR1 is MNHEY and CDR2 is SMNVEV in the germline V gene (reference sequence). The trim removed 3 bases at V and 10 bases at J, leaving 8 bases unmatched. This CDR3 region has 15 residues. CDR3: CASSFRQGSWSPLHF. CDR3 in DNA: TGTGCCAGCAGTTTTCGACAGGGGTCCTGGTCACCCCTCCACTTT.

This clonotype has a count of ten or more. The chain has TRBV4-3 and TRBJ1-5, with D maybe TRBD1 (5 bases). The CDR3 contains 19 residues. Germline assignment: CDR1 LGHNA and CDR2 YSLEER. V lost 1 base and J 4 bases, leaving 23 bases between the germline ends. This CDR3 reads CASSQALGPGKLSNQPQHF. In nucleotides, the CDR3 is TGCGCCAGCAGCCAAGCCCTCGGACCAGGGAAGTTGTCAAATCAGCCCCAGCATTTT.

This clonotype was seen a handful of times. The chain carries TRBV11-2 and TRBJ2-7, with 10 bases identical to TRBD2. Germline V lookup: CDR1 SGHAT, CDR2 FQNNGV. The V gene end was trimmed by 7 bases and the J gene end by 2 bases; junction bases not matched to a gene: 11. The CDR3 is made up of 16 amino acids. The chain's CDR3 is CASTPFRTSGTYEQYF. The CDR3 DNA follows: TGTGCCAGCACCCCGTTCCGGACTAGCGGAACCTACGAGCAGTACTTC.

In DNA, the CDR3 is TGTGCCAGCACGGGCGGTGGGAGGGGAGGCTACACCTTC. Protein: CASTGGGRGGYTF. The chain joins TRBV28 to TRBJ1-2, with D perhaps matching TRBD1 (5 bases). V lost 7 bases and J lost 8, with 17 bases in between. Germline lookup yields CDR1 MDHEN and CDR2 SYDVKM. This CDR3 is built from 13 residues.

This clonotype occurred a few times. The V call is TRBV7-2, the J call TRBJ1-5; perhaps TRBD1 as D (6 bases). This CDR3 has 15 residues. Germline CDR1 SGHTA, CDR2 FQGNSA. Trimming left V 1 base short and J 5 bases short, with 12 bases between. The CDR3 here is CASSLEYQGYQPQHF. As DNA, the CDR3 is TGTGCCAGCAGCTTAGAGTACCAGGGGTATCAGCCCCAGCATTTT.

The CDR3 nucleotides read TGCGCCAGCAGCCAAACAGTTCCACCCCTCCACTTT. This sequence encodes CASSQTVPPLHF. This chain connects TRBV4-1 to TRBJ1-6, with no clear D. Germline V lookup: CDR1 MGHRA, CDR2 YSYEKL. The ends were cut back, 2 bases at V and 11 bases at J, with 7 bases in the middle. The CDR3 runs to 12 residues.

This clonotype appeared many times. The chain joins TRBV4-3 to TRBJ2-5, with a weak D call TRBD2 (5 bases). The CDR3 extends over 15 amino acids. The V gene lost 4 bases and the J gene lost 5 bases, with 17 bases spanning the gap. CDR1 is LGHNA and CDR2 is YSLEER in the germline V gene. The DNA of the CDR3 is TGCGCCAGCAGCCCGGGGATACGGACGGGGGAGACCCAGTACTTC. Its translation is CASSPGIRTGETQYF.

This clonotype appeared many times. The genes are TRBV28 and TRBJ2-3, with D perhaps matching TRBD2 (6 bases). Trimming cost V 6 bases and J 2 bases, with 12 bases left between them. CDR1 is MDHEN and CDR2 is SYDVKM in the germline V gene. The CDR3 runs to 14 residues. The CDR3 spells CASRVEGLTDTQYF. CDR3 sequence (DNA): TGTGCCAGCAGAGTGGAGGGACTCACAGATACGCAGTATTTT.

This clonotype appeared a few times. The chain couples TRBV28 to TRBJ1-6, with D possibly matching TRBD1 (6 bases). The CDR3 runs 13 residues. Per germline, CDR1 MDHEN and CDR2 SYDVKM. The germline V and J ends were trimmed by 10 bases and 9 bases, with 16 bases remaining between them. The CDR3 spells CAIQGTRGSPLHF. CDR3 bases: TGTGCCATCCAGGGGACAAGGGGTTCACCCCTCCACTTT.

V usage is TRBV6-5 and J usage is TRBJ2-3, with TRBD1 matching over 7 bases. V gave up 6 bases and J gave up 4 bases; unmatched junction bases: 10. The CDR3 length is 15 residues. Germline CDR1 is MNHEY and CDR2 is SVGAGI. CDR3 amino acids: CASSRQGRSADTQYF. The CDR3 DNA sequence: TGTGCCAGCAGCCGACAGGGCCGTTCCGCAGATACGCAGTATTTT.

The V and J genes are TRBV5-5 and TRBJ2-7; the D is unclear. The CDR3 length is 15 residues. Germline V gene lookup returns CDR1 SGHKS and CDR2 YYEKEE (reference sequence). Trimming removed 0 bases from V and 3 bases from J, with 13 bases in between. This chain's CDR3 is CASSLGDRVVYEQYF. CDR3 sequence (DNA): TGTGCCAGCAGCTTGGGGGATCGGGTAGTCTACGAGCAGTACTTC.

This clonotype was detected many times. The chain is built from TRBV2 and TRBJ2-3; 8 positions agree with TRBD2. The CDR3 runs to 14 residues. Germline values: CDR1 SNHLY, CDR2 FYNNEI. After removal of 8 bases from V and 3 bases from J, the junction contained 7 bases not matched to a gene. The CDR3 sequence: CASLSGTGTDTQYF. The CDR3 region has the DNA TGTGCCAGCCTTAGCGGGACTGGGACAGATACGCAGTATTTT. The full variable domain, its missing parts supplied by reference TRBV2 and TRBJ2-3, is EPEVTQTPSHQVTQMGQEVILRCVPISNHLYFYWYRQILGQKVEFLVSFYNNEISEKSEIFDDQFSVERPDGSNFTLKIRSTKLEDSAMYFCASLSGTGTDTQYFGPGTRLTVL.

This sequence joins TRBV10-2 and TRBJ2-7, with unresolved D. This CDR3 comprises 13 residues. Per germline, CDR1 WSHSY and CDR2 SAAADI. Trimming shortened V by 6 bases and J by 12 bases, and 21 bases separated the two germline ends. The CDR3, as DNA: TGCGCCAGCAGAAGGCAGACGGAATTTACGCGGTACTTC. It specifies CASRRQTEFTRYF.

The CDR3 sequence is CASSPRDRDRETQYF. The CDR3 nucleotides read TGTGCCAGCAGTCCCCGGGACAGGGATCGGGAGACCCAGTACTTC. The chain carries TRBV6-6 and TRBJ2-5, with TRBD1 matching 9 bases. Per germline, CDR1 MNHNY and CDR2 SVGAGI (reference sequence). This CDR3 is built from 15 residues. V lost 5 bases and J lost 5; bases outside the gene matches: 9.

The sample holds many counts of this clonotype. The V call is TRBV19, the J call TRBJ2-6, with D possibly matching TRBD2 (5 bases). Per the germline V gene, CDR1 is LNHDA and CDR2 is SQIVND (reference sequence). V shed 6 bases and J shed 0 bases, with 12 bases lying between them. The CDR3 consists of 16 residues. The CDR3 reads CASSRKGSSGANVLTF. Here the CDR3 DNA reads TGTGCCAGTAGCCGAAAAGGGAGCTCTGGGGCCAACGTCCTGACTTTC.

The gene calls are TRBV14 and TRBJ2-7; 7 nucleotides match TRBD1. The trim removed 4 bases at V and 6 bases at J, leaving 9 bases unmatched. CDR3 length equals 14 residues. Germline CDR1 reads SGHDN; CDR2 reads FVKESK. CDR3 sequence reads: CASSRTGQSVEQYF. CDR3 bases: TGTGCCAGCAGCCGTACGGGACAGTCGGTCGAGCAGTACTTC. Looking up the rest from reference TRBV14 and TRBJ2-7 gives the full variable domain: EAGVTQFPSHSVIEKGQTVTLRCDPISGHDNLYWYRRVMGKEIKFLLHFVKESKQDESGMPNNRFLAERTGGTYSTLKVQPAELEDSGVYFCASSRTGQSVEQYFGPGTRLTVT.

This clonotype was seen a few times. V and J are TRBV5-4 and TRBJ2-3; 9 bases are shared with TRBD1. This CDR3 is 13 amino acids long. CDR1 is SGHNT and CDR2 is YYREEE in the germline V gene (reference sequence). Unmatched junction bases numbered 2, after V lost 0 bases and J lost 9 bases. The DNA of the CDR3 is TGTGCCAGCAGCTTGGAGACAGGGGGGACGCAGTATTTT. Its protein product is CASSLETGGTQYF.

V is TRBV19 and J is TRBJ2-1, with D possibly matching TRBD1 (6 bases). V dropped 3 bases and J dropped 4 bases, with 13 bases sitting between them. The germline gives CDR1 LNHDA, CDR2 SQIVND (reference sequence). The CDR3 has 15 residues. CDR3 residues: CASSMGTSVYNEQFF. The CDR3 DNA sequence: TGTGCCAGTAGTATGGGGACATCCGTATACAATGAGCAGTTCTTC.

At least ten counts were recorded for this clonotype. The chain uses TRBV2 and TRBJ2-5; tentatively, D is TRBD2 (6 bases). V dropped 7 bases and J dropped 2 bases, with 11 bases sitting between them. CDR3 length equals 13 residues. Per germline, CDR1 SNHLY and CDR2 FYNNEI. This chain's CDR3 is CASTRDVQETQYF. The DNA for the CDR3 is TGTGCCAGCACGCGGGATGTGCAAGAGACCCAGTACTTC.

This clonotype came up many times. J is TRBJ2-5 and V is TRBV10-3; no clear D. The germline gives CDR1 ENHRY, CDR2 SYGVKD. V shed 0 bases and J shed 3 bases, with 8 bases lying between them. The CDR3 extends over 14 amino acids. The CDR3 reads CAISESGQKETQYF. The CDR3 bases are TGTGCCATCAGTGAGTCAGGCCAGAAAGAGACCCAGTACTTC.

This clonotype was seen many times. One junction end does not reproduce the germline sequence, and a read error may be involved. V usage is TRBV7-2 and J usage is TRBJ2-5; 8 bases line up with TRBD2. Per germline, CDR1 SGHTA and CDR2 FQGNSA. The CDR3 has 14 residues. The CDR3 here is CASNLAGYQETQYF. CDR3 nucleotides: TGTGCCAGCAACTTAGCGGGATACCAAGAGACCCAGTACTTC.

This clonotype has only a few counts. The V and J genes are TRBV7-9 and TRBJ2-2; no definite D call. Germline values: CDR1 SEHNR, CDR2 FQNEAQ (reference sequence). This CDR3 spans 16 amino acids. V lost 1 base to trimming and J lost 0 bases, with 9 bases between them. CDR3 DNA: TGTGCCAGCAGCTTAGAGAGGTCTTCGAACACCGGGGAGCTGTTTTTT. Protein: CASSLERSSNTGELFF.

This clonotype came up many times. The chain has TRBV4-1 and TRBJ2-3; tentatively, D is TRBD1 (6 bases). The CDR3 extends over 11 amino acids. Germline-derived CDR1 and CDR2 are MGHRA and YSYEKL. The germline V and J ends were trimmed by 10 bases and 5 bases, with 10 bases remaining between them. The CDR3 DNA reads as TGCGCCACTCTACAGGGAGATACGCAGTATTTT. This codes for CATLQGDTQYF.

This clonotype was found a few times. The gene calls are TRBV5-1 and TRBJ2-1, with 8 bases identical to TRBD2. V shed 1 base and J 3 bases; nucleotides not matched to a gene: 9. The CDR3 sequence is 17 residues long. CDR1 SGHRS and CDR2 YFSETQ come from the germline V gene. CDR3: CASSLWAATSVYNEQFF. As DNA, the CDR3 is TGCGCCAGCAGCTTGTGGGCGGCGACTAGCGTCTACAATGAGCAGTTCTTC.

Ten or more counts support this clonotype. The CDR3 is CASRTGTVNQPQHF. Here the CDR3 DNA reads TGTGCCAGCAGGACCGGGACAGTGAATCAGCCCCAGCATTTT. This chain connects TRBV28 to TRBJ1-5; 7 bases fit TRBD1. J gave up 4 bases and V 6 bases, and 6 bases lay outside the gene matches. This CDR3 contains 14 residues. Germline CDR1 is MDHEN and CDR2 is SYDVKM.

The CDR3 DNA is TGCAGTGTCTCGGAGACCTCCTACGAGCAGTACTTC. Protein: CSVSETSYEQYF. The genes are TRBV20-1 and TRBJ2-7; D call uncertain. The CDR3 loop spans 12 amino acids. The germline gives CDR1 DFQATT, CDR2 SNEGSKA (reference sequence). V shed 7 bases and J shed 0 bases, with 10 bases lying between them.

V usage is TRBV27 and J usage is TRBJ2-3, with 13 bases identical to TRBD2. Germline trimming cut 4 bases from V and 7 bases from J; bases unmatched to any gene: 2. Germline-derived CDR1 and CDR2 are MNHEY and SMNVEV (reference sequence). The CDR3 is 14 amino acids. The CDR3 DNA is TGTGCCAGCAGTTGGACTAGCGGGAGAAATACGCAGTATTTT. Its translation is CASSWTSGRNTQYF.